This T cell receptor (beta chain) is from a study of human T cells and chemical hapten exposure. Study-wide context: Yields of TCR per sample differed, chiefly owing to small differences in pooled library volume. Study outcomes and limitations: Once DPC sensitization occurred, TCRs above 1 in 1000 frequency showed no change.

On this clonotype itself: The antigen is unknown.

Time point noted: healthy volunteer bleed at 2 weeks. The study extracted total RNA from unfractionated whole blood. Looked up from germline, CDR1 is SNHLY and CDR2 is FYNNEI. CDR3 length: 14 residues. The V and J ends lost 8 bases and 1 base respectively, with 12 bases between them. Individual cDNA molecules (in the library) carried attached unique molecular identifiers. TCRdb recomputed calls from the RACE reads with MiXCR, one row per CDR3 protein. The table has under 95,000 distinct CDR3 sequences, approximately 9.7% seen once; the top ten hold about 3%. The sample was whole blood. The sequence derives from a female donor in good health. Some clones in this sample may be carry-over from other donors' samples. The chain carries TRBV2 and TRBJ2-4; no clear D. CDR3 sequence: CASGSLGAKNIQYF. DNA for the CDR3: TGTGCCAGCGGATCCCTGGGGGCCAAAAACATTCAGTACTTC.